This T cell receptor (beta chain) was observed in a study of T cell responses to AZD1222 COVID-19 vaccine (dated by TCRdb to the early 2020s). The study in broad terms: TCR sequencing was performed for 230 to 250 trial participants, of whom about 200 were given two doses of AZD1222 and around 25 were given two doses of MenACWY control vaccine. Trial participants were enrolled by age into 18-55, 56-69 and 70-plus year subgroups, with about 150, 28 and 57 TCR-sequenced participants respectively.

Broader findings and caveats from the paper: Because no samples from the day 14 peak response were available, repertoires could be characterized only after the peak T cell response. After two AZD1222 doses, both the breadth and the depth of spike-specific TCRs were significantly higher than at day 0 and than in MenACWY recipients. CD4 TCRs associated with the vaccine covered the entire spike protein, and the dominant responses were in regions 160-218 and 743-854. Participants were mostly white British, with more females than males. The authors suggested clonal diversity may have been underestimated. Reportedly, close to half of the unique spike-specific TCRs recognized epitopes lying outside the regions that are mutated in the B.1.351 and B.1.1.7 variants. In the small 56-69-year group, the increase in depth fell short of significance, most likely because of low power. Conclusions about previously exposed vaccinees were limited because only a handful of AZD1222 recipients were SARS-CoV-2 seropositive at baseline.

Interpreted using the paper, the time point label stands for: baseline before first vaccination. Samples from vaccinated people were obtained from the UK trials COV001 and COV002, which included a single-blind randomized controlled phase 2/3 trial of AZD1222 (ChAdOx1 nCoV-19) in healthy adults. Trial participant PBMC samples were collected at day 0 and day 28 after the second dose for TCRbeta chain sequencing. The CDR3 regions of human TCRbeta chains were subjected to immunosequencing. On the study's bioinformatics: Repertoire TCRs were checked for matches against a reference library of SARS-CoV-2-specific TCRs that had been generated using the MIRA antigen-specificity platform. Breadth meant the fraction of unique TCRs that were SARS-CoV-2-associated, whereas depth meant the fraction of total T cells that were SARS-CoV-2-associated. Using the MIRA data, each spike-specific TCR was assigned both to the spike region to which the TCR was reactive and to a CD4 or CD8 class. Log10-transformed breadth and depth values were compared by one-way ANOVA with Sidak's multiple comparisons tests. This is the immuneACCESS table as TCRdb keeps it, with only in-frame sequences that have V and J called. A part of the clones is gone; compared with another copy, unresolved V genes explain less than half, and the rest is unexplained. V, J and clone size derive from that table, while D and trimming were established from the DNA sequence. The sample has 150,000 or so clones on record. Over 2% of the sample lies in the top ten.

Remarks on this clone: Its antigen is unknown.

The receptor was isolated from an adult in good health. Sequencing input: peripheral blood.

The CDR3 here reads CASSPGRLTEAFF. The bases read TGTGCCAGCAGCCCCGGGAGACTCACTGAAGCTTTCTTT. This chain is built from TRBV12-3 or TRBV12-4 and TRBJ1-1, with the identity of the D gene unclear. Measured from the cysteine to the phenylalanine, the CDR3 is 13 residues long. Only the CDR3 region is kept as DNA, spanning 39 bases read in frame from base 1. Trimming takes 6 bases from V and 4 bases from J, and the germline ends sit 12 bases apart.